One sample yielded the 2 T cell receptor beta chains listed below, sequenced in a study of blood T cell repertoires in COVID-19. This table comes from immunoSEQ multiplex PCR, and its TCRdb copy is limited to in-frame clones, with some not included. Of fewer than 150,000 clones listed, 85% to 90% are singletons. The sample consisted of peripheral blood. The receptors originated from a woman aged 40 to 50 with acute or convalescent COVID-19.

The V gene is TRBV20-1, the J gene TRBJ1-5; tentative D call: TRBD1 (6 bases). The length of the CDR3 is 13 residues. Germline loops: CDR1 DFQATT, CDR2 SNEGSKA (reference sequence). The V end lost 5 bases, the J end lost 6 bases, and 14 bases lay between the germline ends. The CDR3 spells CSAGEQQGQPQHF. The CDR3, as DNA: TGCAGTGCTGGTGAACAACAGGGTCAGCCCCAGCATTTT.

The chain has TRBV7-9 and TRBJ2-7; tentative D call: TRBD2 (6 bases). The CDR3 spans 14 residues. From germline, CDR1 is SEHNR and CDR2 FQNEAQ (reference sequence). Trimming removed 11 bases at V and 7 bases at J, with 24 bases between. The CDR3 sequence is CASDGGKSGREQYF. CDR3 DNA sequence: TGTGCCTCCGATGGGGGGAAAAGCGGTAGAGAGCAGTACTTC.